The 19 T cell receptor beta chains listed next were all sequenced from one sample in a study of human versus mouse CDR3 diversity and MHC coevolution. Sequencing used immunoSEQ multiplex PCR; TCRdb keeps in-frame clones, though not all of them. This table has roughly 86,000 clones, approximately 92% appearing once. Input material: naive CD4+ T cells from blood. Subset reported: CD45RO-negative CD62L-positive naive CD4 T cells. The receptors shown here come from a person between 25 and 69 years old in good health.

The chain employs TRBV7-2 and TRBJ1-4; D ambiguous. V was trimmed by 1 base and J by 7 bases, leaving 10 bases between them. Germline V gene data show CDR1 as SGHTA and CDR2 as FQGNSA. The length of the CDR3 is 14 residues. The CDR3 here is CASSLGGVSEKLFF. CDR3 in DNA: TGTGCCAGCAGCTTAGGAGGTGTTAGTGAAAAACTGTTTTTT.

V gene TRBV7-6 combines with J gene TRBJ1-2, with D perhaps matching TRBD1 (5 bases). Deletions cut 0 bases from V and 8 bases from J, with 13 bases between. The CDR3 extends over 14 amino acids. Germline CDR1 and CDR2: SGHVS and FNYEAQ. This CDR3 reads CASSLALGRQGYTF. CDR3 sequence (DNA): TGTGCCAGCAGCTTAGCTCTGGGGCGGCAGGGCTACACCTTC. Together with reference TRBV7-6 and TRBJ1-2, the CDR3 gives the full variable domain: GAGVSQSPRYKVTKRGQDVALRCDPISGHVSLYWYRQALGQGPEFLTYFNYEAQQDKSGLPNDRFSAERPEGSISTLTIQRTEQRDSAMYRCASSLALGRQGYTFGSGTRLTVV.

The CDR3 DNA is TGTGCCAGCAGTCCCCTAGGGAGCGGGAGACGCTACGAGCAGTACTTC. As protein: CASSPLGSGRRYEQYF. The chain joins TRBV27 to TRBJ2-7, with 8 bases that match TRBD2. Germline V CDR1 and CDR2: MNHEY, SMNVEV (reference sequence). The CDR3 has 16 amino acids. V lost 5 bases, J lost 3 bases, and 12 bases stayed unmatched.

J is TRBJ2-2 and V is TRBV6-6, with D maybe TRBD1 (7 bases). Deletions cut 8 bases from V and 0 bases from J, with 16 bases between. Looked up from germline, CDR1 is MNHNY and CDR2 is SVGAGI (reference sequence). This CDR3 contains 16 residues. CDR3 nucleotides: TGTGCCAGCGGGGGGTGGGACAGCACGAACACCGGGGAGCTGTTTTTT. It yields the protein CASGGWDSTNTGELFF.

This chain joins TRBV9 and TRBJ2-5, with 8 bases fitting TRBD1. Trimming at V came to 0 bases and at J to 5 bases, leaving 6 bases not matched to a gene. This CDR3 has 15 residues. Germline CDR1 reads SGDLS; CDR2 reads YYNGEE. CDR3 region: CASSVGQGAGETQYF. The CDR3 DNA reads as TGTGCCAGCAGCGTAGGGCAGGGGGCTGGTGAGACCCAGTACTTC.

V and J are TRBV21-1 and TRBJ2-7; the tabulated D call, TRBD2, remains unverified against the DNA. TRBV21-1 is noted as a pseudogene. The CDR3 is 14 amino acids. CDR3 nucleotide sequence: TGTGCCAGCAGCCCGAGGGAGGCCATCTACGAGCAGTACTTC. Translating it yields CASSPREAIYEQYF.

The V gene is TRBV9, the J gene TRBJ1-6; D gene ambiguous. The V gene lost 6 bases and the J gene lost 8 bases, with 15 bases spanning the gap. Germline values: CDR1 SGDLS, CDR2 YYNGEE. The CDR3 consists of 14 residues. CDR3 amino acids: CASNLRPMDSPLHF. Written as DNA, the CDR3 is TGTGCCAGCAACCTCAGGCCAATGGATTCACCCCTCCACTTT.

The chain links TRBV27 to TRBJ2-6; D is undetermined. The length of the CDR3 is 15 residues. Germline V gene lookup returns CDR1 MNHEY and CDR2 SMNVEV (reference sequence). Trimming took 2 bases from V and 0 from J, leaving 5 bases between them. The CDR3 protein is CASSLVRSGANVLTF. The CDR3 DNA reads TGTGCCAGCAGTTTAGTCCGCTCTGGGGCCAACGTCCTGACTTTC.

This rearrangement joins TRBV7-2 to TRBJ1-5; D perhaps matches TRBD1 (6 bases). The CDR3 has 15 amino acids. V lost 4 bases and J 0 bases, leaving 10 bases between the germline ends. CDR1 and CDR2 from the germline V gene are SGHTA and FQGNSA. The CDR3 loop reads CASSSQGYSNQPQHF. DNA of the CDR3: TGTGCCAGCAGCTCACAGGGATATAGCAATCAGCCCCAGCATTTT.

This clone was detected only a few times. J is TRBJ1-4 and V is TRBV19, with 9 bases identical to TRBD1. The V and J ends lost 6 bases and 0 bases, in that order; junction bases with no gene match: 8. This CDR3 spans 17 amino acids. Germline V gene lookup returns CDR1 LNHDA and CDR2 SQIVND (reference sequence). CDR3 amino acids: CASRAGTGLSTNEKLFF. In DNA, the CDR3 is TGTGCCAGTAGGGCGGGGACAGGGCTATCAACTAATGAAAAACTGTTTTTT.

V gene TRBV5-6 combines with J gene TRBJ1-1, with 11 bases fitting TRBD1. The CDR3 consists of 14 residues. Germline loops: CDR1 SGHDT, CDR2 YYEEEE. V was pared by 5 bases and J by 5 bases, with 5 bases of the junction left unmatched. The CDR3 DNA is TGTGCCAGCAGTCCGGACAGGGGGCGGACTGAAGCTTTCTTT. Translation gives CASSPDRGRTEAFF.

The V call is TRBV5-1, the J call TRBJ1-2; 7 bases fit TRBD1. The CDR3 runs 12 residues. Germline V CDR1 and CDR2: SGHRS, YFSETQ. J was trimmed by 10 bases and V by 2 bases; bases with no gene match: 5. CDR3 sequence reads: CASSFDRAFYTF. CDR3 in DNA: TGCGCCAGCAGCTTTGACAGGGCGTTCTACACCTTC.

The CDR3 protein is CASSQNRGSTYNEQFF. CDR3 sequence (DNA): TGCGCCAGCAGCCAAAACAGGGGAAGCACCTACAATGAGCAGTTCTTC. The V and J genes are TRBV4-1 and TRBJ2-1, with TRBD1 matching 7 bases. The CDR3 has 16 residues. V trimming: 2 bases; J trimming: 2 bases; junction bases outside the gene matches: 6. Germline CDR1 reads MGHRA; CDR2 reads YSYEKL.

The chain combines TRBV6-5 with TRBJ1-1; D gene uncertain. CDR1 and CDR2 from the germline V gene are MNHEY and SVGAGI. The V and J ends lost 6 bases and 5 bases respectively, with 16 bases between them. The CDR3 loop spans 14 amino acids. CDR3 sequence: CASREVEGGTEAFF. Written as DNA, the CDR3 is TGTGCCAGCAGGGAGGTCGAGGGTGGGACTGAAGCTTTCTTT.

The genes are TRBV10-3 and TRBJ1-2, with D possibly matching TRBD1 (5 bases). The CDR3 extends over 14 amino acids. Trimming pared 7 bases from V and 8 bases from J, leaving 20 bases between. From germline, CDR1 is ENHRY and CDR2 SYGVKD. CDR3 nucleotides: TGTGCCATCACCCTAGATGGGGCAAATGGCGGCTACACCTTC. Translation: CAITLDGANGGYTF.

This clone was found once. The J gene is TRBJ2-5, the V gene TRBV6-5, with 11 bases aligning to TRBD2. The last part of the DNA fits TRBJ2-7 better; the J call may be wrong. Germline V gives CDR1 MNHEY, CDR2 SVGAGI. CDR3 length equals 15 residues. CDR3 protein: CASSYSSGGAYEQYF. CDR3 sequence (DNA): TGTGCCAGCAGTTACTCTAGCGGGGGGGCCTACGAGCAGTACTTC.

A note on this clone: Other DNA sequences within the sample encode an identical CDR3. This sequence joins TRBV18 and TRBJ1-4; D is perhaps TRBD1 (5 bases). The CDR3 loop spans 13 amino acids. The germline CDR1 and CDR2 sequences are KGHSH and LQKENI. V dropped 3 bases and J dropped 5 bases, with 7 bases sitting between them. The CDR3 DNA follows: TGTGCCAGCTCACCTAGGGGAAATGAAAAACTGTTTTTT. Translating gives CASSPRGNEKLFF.

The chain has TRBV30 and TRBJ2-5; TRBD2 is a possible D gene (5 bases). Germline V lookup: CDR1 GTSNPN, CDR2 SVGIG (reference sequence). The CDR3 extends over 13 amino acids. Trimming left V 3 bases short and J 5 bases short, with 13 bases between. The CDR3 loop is CAWSLGIAETQYF. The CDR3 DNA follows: TGTGCCTGGAGCCTGGGCATAGCGGAGACCCAGTACTTC. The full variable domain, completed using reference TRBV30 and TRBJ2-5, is SQTIHQWPATLVQPVGSPLSLECTVEGTSNPNLYWYRQAAGRGLQLLFYSVGIGQISSEVPQNLSASRPQDRQFILSSKKLLLSDSGFYLCAWSLGIAETQYFGPGTRLLVL.

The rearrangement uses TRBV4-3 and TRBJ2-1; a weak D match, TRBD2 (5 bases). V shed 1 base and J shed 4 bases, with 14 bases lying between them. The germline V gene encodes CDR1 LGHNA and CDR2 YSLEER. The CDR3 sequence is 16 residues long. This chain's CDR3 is CASSQARPSRYNEQFF. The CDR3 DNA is TGCGCCAGCAGCCAAGCCCGGCCTAGCCGATACAATGAGCAGTTCTTC.